This TCR beta chain is drawn from a study of T cell responses to AZD1222 COVID-19 vaccine (dated by TCRdb to the early 2020s). Regarding the study in general: TCR sequencing was performed for approximately 240 trial participants, of whom around 200 were given two doses of AZD1222 and approximately 25 were given two doses of MenACWY control vaccine. Trial participants were enrolled into age subgroups of 18-55, 56-69 and 70-plus years, which contained around 150, 28 and 57 TCR-sequenced participants, respectively. Points the paper makes about the study in general: In the small 56-69-year group, the increase in depth fell short of significance, most likely because of low power. Conclusions about previously exposed vaccinees are limited because only five or six AZD1222 recipients were SARS-CoV-2 seropositive at baseline. No day 14 peak-response samples were available, so repertoires were characterized only after the peak T cell response. After two AZD1222 doses, both the breadth and the depth of spike-specific TCRs were significantly higher than at day 0 and than in MenACWY recipients. Reportedly, close to half of the unique spike-specific TCRs recognized epitopes lying outside the regions that are mutated in the B.1.351 and B.1.1.7 variants. Participants were mostly white British, with more females than males. The authors suggested clonal diversity may have been underestimated. CD4 TCRs associated with the vaccine covered the entire spike protein, and the dominant responses were in regions 160-218 and 743-854.

The CDR3 regions of human TCRbeta chains were analyzed by immunosequencing. The authors' analysis ran thus. Repertoire TCRs were matched against a reference library of SARS-CoV-2-specific TCRs generated with the MIRA antigen-specificity platform. Breadth was defined as the fraction of unique TCRs that were SARS-CoV-2-associated, and depth was defined as the fraction of total T cells that were SARS-CoV-2-associated. Using the MIRA data, each spike-specific TCR was assigned both to the spike region to which the TCR was reactive and to a CD4 or CD8 class. Log10-transformed breadth and depth values were compared by one-way ANOVA with Sidak's multiple comparisons tests. TCRdb provides this immuneACCESS table in a form limited to in-frame rearrangements. Some clones are lacking; in checked studies, under half of them reflect an unresolved V gene, and why the rest are absent is not known. Clonal size and the V and J genes are those of that table, whereas D and trimming came from the DNA. The table for this sample lists some 150,000 clones; 88% of them were counted only once. The ten largest make up 3% to 4% of the sample.

What this sample's time point label stands for: baseline before first vaccination. Per the publication, the treatment or condition label means: meningococcal conjugate vaccine given as trial control. Vaccinee samples were obtained from the UK trials COV001 and COV002, which included a single-blind randomized controlled phase 2/3 trial of AZD1222 (ChAdOx1 nCoV-19) in healthy adults. Trial participant PBMC samples were collected at day 0 and day 28 after the second dose for TCRbeta chain sequencing. The CDR3 spans 13 residues, from the cysteine through the phenylalanine. Just CDR3 DNA is preserved here, 39 bases in frame from base 1. The germline V gene yields MDHEN for CDR1 and SYDVKM for CDR2. The V and J ends are trimmed by 5 bases and 18 bases, leaving 20 bases between them. Comment on this clone: Its antigen is not yet known. No much larger clone is present one base from it, and per-base qualities are unavailable.

The sequence joins TRBV28 to TRBJ1-6; the D gene cannot be named for sure. The source of this sequence is an adult in good health. The sample here was peripheral blood, taken on day 0 of MenACWY control vaccination. The CDR3 sequence is CASSRLDSGFHHF. In nucleotides, the sequence is TGTGCCAGCAGTCGTTTGGACTCCGGTTTTCACCACTTT.